This T cell receptor (beta chain) originates from a study of CD8 T cells in Susac syndrome. Trimming pared 1 base from V and 6 bases from J, leaving 9 bases between. Germline CDR1 reads LGHDT; CDR2 reads YNNKEL (reference sequence). The CDR3 contains 13 residues. Random hexamers were used to reverse transcribe an amount of about 0.45 to 1 ug RNA. TCRdb reprocessed the immunoSEQ multiplex PCR reads via MiXCR and lists one record per CDR3 protein. This sample has approximately 270,000 distinct CDR3 sequences, with 90% to 95% found just once. The sequence was obtained from a human donor with multiple sclerosis. What was sequenced was CD4+ T cells from PBMCs. The chain couples TRBV3-1 to TRBJ1-1; no reliable D call. CDR3 in DNA: TGTGCCAGCAGCCAAGCAAGTGGCGCTGAAGCTTTCTTT. Its protein is CASSQASGAEAFF.